The source of this T cell receptor beta chain is a study of human T cells and chemical hapten exposure. In the study overall: Read at 6 days, the patch tests placed 0.01% DPC on the upper back. Regarding the study as a whole: Compared to controls, expanded TCRs made significantly more large clusters of similar CDR3s.

This clonotype was seen a handful of times. The antigen is not known. In the original workflow: Counts of TCRs in each sample centred on a median of 95,638 and extended from about 24,000 to 680,000. TCRdb recomputed calls from the RACE reads with MiXCR, one row per CDR3 protein. TCRdb, not the original authors, processed these V and J calls. The data contain about 380,000 distinct CDR3 sequences, about 4.4% of them singletons. Time point specified: patch test 1, 2 weeks after DPC sensitization. Treatment specified: therapeutic diphenylcyclopropenone sensitization with weekly scalp DPC. Specimen: whole blood, collected in connection with sensitization to the hapten diphenylcyclopropenone (DPC). The TCR sequence derives from a woman between 50 and 59 years old with alopecia areata. Some clones in this sample may be carry-over from other donors' samples.

DNA for the CDR3: TGTGCCAGCAGCCTCCGTGTGGGAGTCACAGATACGCAGTATTTT. Residues: CASSLRVGVTDTQYF. The V and J genes are TRBV7-2 and TRBJ2-3, with a tentative D call TRBD2 (5 bases). From germline, CDR1 is SGHTA and CDR2 FQGNSA. Trimming stripped 5 bases from V and 2 bases from J, with 14 bases between. The CDR3 covers 15 residues.